Listed here is a single T cell receptor beta chain. V gave up 3 bases and J gave up 4 bases, with 13 bases separating them. The length of the CDR3 is 15 residues. Germline CDR1 and CDR2: SGDLS and YYNGEE. The sample is drawn from a study of cytomegalovirus exposure and HLA in healthy donors. Use of 60 Vbeta and 13 Jbeta primers characterized the PCR. TCRdb keeps only in-frame clones here, not all; method: immunoSEQ multiplex PCR. Among 90,000 to 150,000 clones listed, nearly 65% were seen once. This chain joins TRBV9 and TRBJ1-4; D call uncertain. The TCR was taken from a man aged 40-55 years in good health and CMV-seropositive. Input material: PBMCs. This CDR3 reads CASSAPGTGNEKLFF. The CDR3 DNA sequence: TGTGCCAGCAGCGCCCCGGGTACCGGTAATGAAAAACTGTTTTTT.